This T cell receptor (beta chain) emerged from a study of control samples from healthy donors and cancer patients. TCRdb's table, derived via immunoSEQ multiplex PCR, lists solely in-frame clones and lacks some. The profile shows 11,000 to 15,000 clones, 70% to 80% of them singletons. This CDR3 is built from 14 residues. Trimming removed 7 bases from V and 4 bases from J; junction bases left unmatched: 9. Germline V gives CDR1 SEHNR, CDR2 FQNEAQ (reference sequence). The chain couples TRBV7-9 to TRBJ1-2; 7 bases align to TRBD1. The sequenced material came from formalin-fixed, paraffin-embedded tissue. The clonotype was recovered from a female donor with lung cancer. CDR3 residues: CASIQGQIGYGYTF. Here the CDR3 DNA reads TGTGCCAGCATCCAGGGACAGATTGGCTATGGCTACACCTTC. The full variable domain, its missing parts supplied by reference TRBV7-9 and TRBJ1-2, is DTGVSQNPRHKITKRGQNVTFRCDPISEHNRLYWYRQTLGQGPEFLTYFQNEAQLEKSRLLSDRFSAERPKGSFSTLEIQRTEQGDSAMYLCASIQGQIGYGYTFGSGTRLTVV.